These 23 T cell receptor beta chains came from one sample sequenced in a study of OX40 agonist ivuxolimab in advanced cancers. Measured with immunoSEQ multiplex PCR; TCRdb has only the in-frame clones, and not every one. Here the sample spans about 50,000 clones, 87% being singletons. The specimen comprised CD4+ or CD8+ T cells sorted from blood, sampled in a trial of the OX40 agonist ivuxolimab. These receptors all come from an adult with an advanced solid tumor such as melanoma, head and neck, liver or kidney cancer.

The chain carries TRBV27 and TRBJ2-5; D may be TRBD2 (6 bases). Germline V gene lookup returns CDR1 MNHEY and CDR2 SMNVEV (reference sequence). The CDR3 loop spans 13 amino acids. V was shortened by 6 bases and J by 1 base, with 9 bases between the two germline ends. CDR3 sequence reads: CASSRRGQETQYF. CDR3 DNA: TGTGCCAGCAGCCGGAGGGGCCAAGAGACCCAGTACTTC.

The chain combines TRBV11-3 with TRBJ2-7; D tentatively reads TRBD1 or TRBD2 (6 bases each). The CDR3 consists of 13 residues. Germline CDR1 is SGHNT and CDR2 is YENEEA. V shed 2 bases and J shed 6 bases, with 11 bases lying between them. The CDR3 nucleotides read TGTGCCAGCAGCTTAAGGGGGGAAGGCGAGCAGTACTTC. It encodes CASSLRGEGEQYF.

The chain is built from TRBV10-2 and TRBJ1-3; D might be TRBD1 (6 bases). Trimming shortened V by 6 bases and J by 3 bases, and 12 bases separated the two germline ends. This CDR3 has 14 residues. From germline, CDR1 is WSHSY and CDR2 SAAADI. The CDR3 coding sequence is TGCGCCAGCAGGCAGGGGATCGGTGGAAACACCATATATTTT. Translated: CASRQGIGGNTIYF.

This chain connects TRBV30 to TRBJ2-1; possible D gene TRBD2, 5 bases. The V gene's germline CDR1 is GTSNPN and CDR2 SVGIG (reference sequence). This CDR3 has 13 amino acids. The V and J ends lost 0 bases and 11 bases respectively, with 14 bases between them. The CDR3 DNA sequence: TGTGCCTGGAGTGTTGACCTCCGAGGGCAGCAGTTCTTC. Protein sequence: CAWSVDLRGQQFF. Supplemented by reference TRBV30 and TRBJ2-1, the full variable domain reads SQTIHQWPATLVQPVGSPLSLECTVEGTSNPNLYWYRQAAGRGLQLLFYSVGIGQISSEVPQNLSASRPQDRQFILSSKKLLLSDSGFYLCAWSVDLRGQQFFGPGTRLTVL.

The chain joins TRBV19 to TRBJ2-4; D gene ambiguous. This CDR3 is built from 16 residues. CDR1 is LNHDA, CDR2 SQIVND, per germline (reference sequence). The V gene lost 1 base and the J gene lost 0 bases, with 10 bases spanning the gap. DNA for the CDR3: TGTGCCAGTAGTATAGGGTTGGGGTTAGCCAAAAACATTCAGTACTTC. It specifies CASSIGLGLAKNIQYF.

This chain uses TRBV7-3 with TRBJ2-1; possible D gene TRBD2, 5 bases. Germline-derived CDR1 and CDR2 are SGHTA and FQGTGA. This CDR3 is 14 amino acids long. Trimming shortened V by 4 bases and J by 7 bases, and 14 bases separated the two germline ends. CDR3 loop: CASSSRRRGNEQFF. Written as DNA, the CDR3 is TGTGCCAGCAGCTCCCGCCGTCGAGGGAATGAGCAGTTCTTC. The full variable domain, rest sourced from reference TRBV7-3 and TRBJ2-1, is GAGVSQTPSNKVTEKGKYVELRCDPISGHTALYWYRQSLGQGPEFLIYFQGTGAADDSGLPNDRFFAVRPEGSVSTLKIQRTERGDSAVYLCASSSRRRGNEQFFGPGTRLTVL.

This chain links TRBV30 with TRBJ2-7; D uncertain. Germline V lookup: CDR1 GTSNPN, CDR2 SVGIG (reference sequence). The ends were cut back, 0 bases at V and 6 bases at J, with 9 bases in the middle. The CDR3 covers 12 residues. For the CDR3, the DNA is TGTGCCTGGAGTGTAGGGATTCTCGAGCAGTACTTC. Translation gives CAWSVGILEQYF.

The V and J genes are TRBV28 and TRBJ2-5; 7 bases map to TRBD1. CDR3 size: 15 residues. Germline-derived CDR1 and CDR2 are MDHEN and SYDVKM. The junction had 6 bases not matched to a gene; V was cut back by 1 base and J by 4 bases. The CDR3 region has the DNA TGTGCCAGCAGTTTATTGGCAGGGGGAATAGAGACCCAGTACTTC. This encodes CASSLLAGGIETQYF.

The V gene is TRBV5-1, the J gene TRBJ1-1, with D possibly matching TRBD1 (5 bases). The germline V and J ends were trimmed by 0 bases and 11 bases, with 14 bases remaining between them. Germline assignment: CDR1 SGHRS and CDR2 YFSETQ. This CDR3 has 13 amino acids. Here the CDR3 reads CASSLEGGGKAFF. In nucleotides, the CDR3 is TGCGCCAGCAGCTTGGAGGGTGGGGGGAAGGCTTTCTTT.

This chain links TRBV5-1 with TRBJ2-5; D gene ambiguous. The CDR3 has 12 residues. V was trimmed by 4 bases and J by 7 bases, leaving 11 bases between them. Per germline, CDR1 SGHRS and CDR2 YFSETQ. CDR3 bases: TGCGCCAGCAGCGACCTGGTAGGGACCCAGTACTTC. Its translation is CASSDLVGTQYF.

The gene calls are TRBV4-2 and TRBJ1-4, with D unresolved. Trimming pared 0 bases from V and 2 bases from J, leaving 7 bases between. CDR3 length equals 15 residues. The germline gives CDR1 LGHNA, CDR2 YNFKEQ. The DNA for the CDR3 is TGTGCCAGCAGCCAAGACGGACTTACTAATGAAAAACTGTTTTTT. It codes for CASSQDGLTNEKLFF.

The rearrangement uses TRBV2 and TRBJ1-5, with 8 bases matching TRBD1. The CDR3 length is 13 residues. Per germline, CDR1 SNHLY and CDR2 FYNNEI. J lost 9 bases, V lost 6 bases, and 7 bases had no gene match. CDR3 in amino acids: CASRGDRFSPQHF. For the CDR3, the DNA is TGTGCCAGCAGAGGGGACAGGTTTTCGCCCCAGCATTTT.

V gene TRBV6-1 combines with J gene TRBJ1-5; the match to TRBD1 covers 7 bases. Germline CDR1 MNHNS, CDR2 SASEGT. This CDR3 is built from 16 residues. J gave up 0 bases and V 4 bases, and 6 bases lay outside the gene matches. CDR3 bases: TGTGCCAGCAGTGGGACAGGAGGTTATAGCAATCAGCCCCAGCATTTT. Encoded protein: CASSGTGGYSNQPQHF.

V and J are TRBV15 and TRBJ1-2, with D uncertain. Germline V gene sequence: CDR1 LNHNV, CDR2 YYDKDF (reference sequence). This CDR3 has 14 residues. With 1 base removed from V and 2 bases from J, the gap between germline ends came to 8 bases. Written as DNA, the CDR3 is TGTGCCACCAGCAGAGGACGGCGGAACTATGGCTACACCTTC. The encoded protein is CATSRGRRNYGYTF.

This chain connects TRBV7-8 to TRBJ2-5; 12 nucleotides match TRBD2. The V gene's germline CDR1 is SGHVS and CDR2 FQNEAQ. The CDR3 has 15 residues. V gave up 5 bases and J gave up 2 bases; unmatched junction bases: 3. CDR3: CASSKGLAGQETQYF. CDR3 coding DNA: TGTGCCAGCAGCAAAGGACTAGCGGGGCAAGAGACCCAGTACTTC. The variable domain in full, completed from reference TRBV7-8 and TRBJ2-5, reads GAGVSQSPRYKVAKRGQDVALRCDPISGHVSLFWYQQALGQGPEFLTYFQNEAQLDKSGLPSDRFFAERPEGSVSTLKIQRTQQEDSAVYLCASSKGLAGQETQYFGPGTRLLVL.

V usage is TRBV29-1 and J usage is TRBJ1-3; no clear D gene. Trimming removed 7 bases at V and 0 bases at J, with 13 bases between. Germline CDR1 reads SQVTM; CDR2 reads ANQGSEA. CDR3 length: 14 amino acids. CDR3 DNA: TGCAGCGCTTCACACGGGAGCTCTGGAAACACCATATATTTT. It specifies CSASHGSSGNTIYF.

CDR3 amino acids: CASSRSSGIRDTQYF. In DNA, the CDR3 is TGTGCCAGCAGCCGTTCCAGCGGGATCCGGGATACGCAGTATTTT. This chain joins TRBV27 and TRBJ2-3; 7 nucleotides agree with TRBD2. The junction had 12 bases not matched to a gene; V was cut back by 6 bases and J by 6 bases. The CDR3 is 15 residues long. CDR1 and CDR2 from the germline V gene are MNHEY and SMNVEV (reference sequence).

This chain links TRBV5-1 with TRBJ2-2, with a possible D match to TRBD2 (6 bases). The CDR3 runs 14 residues. CDR1 is SGHRS, CDR2 YFSETQ, per germline. The V end was cut by 4 bases, the J end by 6 bases, with 13 bases between. The CDR3 region is CASSLEGGAGELFF. CDR3 DNA: TGCGCCAGCAGCCTTGAGGGCGGGGCCGGGGAGCTGTTTTTT.

The V gene is TRBV2, the J gene TRBJ1-2; a weak D match, TRBD1 (6 bases). Trimming removed 6 bases at V and 2 bases at J, with 16 bases between. Per the germline V gene, CDR1 is SNHLY and CDR2 is FYNNEI. The CDR3 contains 15 residues. The CDR3 region has the DNA TGTGCCAGCAGGGAGGGACACAGGGAAAACTATGGCTACACCTTC. It codes for CASREGHRENYGYTF.

The chain has TRBV7-2 and TRBJ2-1; D gene uncertain. Trimming removed 5 bases at V and 8 bases at J, with 10 bases between. Germline-derived CDR1 and CDR2 are SGHTA and FQGNSA. This CDR3 has 12 amino acids. As DNA, the CDR3 is TGTGCCAGCAGCGAGACGACTGATGAGCAGTTCTTC. Its translation: CASSETTDEQFF.

The rearrangement uses TRBV5-8 and TRBJ1-5, with D unclear. Germline V gene lookup returns CDR1 SGHTS and CDR2 YDEGEE. V was pared by 0 bases and J by 0 bases, with 7 bases between. This CDR3 has 15 amino acids. DNA for the CDR3: TGTGCCAGCAGCTTGGGGATGAATAGCAATCAGCCCCAGCATTTT. As protein: CASSLGMNSNQPQHF.

The chain carries TRBV19 and TRBJ1-5; the match to TRBD1 covers 7 bases. Losses at the gene ends were 1 base for V and 7 bases for J; bases not matched to a gene: 10. CDR1 and CDR2 from the germline V gene are LNHDA and SQIVND (reference sequence). The CDR3 has 16 residues. In DNA, the CDR3 is TGTGCCAGTAGTATAGTGAACAGGGGATTACGGCAGCCCCAGCATTTT. It codes for CASSIVNRGLRQPQHF.

The table lists this clone with a few counts. The rearrangement joins TRBV29-1 to TRBJ1-2; possible D gene TRBD1, 6 bases. Germline CDR1 and CDR2: SQVTM and ANQGSEA. V lost 3 bases, J lost 7 bases, and 21 bases lay in between. The CDR3 is made up of 15 amino acids. CDR3 residues: CSVDHAGGAKGGYTF. CDR3 in DNA: TGCAGCGTTGACCATGCGGGGGGCGCGAAGGGTGGCTACACCTTC. The variable domain in full, completed from reference TRBV29-1 and TRBJ1-2, reads SAVISQKPSRDICQRGTSLTIQCQVDSQVTMMFWYRQQPGQSLTLIATANQGSEATYESGFVIDKFPISRPNLTFSTLTVSNMSPEDSSIYLCSVDHAGGAKGGYTFGSGTRLTVV.